A single sample is the source of the 6 T cell receptor beta chains below, sequenced in a study of blood T cells in healthy people across ages. The use of a sample-barcoded 5' primer and a J-beta primer mix characterized a second PCR of roughly 6 to 11 cycles. TCRdb recomputed calls from the 5' RACE reads with MiXCR, one row per CDR3 protein. The table has about 1.8 million distinct CDR3 sequences, 49% seen once. The source material was blood. These receptors were collected from a woman in her thirties or forties in good health.

In its sample, this clonotype was seen a few times. The chain carries TRBV12-3 or TRBV12-4 and TRBJ2-1; 11 bases map to TRBD2. CDR3 length: 15 amino acids. With 3 bases clipped from V and 8 bases from J, the junction kept 6 bases outside the gene matches. The CDR3 loop reads CASSFWGLAAYEQFF. CDR3 nucleotides: TGTGCCAGCAGTTTCTGGGGACTAGCGGCTTATGAGCAGTTCTTC.

V is TRBV6-5 and J is TRBJ2-3; D unresolved. Germline lookup yields CDR1 MNHEY and CDR2 SVGAGI. Deletions cut 6 bases from V and 0 bases from J, with 10 bases between. The CDR3 totals 14 residues. Here the CDR3 DNA reads TGTGCCAGCAGGCAGGAGTCTAGCACAGATACGCAGTATTTT. Translating it yields CASRQESSTDTQYF.

The chain carries TRBV6-2 or TRBV6-3 and TRBJ2-1; the D is unclear. Germline V gene sequence: CDR1 MNHEY, CDR2 SVGEGT. There are 12 residues in the CDR3. Deletions cut 7 bases from V and 8 bases from J, with 12 bases between. The CDR3 reads CASTKPSYEQFF. CDR3 bases: TGTGCCAGCACTAAACCGAGTTATGAGCAGTTCTTC.

J is TRBJ2-7 and V is TRBV28, with D possibly TRBD2 on 5 matching bases. The germline V gene has CDR1 MDHEN and CDR2 SYDVKM. The CDR3 loop spans 16 amino acids. Trimming stripped 5 bases from V and 0 bases from J, with 17 bases between. CDR3 residues: CASSRFAGSDSYEQYF. CDR3 coding DNA: TGTGCCAGCAGTCGTTTCGCGGGCTCCGACTCCTACGAGCAGTACTTC.

The V call is TRBV20-1, the J call TRBJ1-5, with D tentatively TRBD1 (5 bases). Deletions cut 0 bases from V and 3 bases from J, with 15 bases between. CDR1 is DFQATT, CDR2 SNEGSKA, per germline (reference sequence). CDR3 length: 16 amino acids. In DNA form, the CDR3 reads TGCAGTGCTAGAGAGGGGGGAAATTGGCCCAATCAGCCCCAGCATTTT. Amino acid sequence: CSAREGGNWPNQPQHF.

This chain uses TRBV7-8 with TRBJ1-2, with 8 bases matching TRBD1. The germline gives CDR1 SGHVS, CDR2 FQNEAQ. Germline trimming cut 1 base from V and 4 bases from J; bases unmatched to any gene: 8. The CDR3 loop spans 16 amino acids. The CDR3 spells CASSLDSGTGPYGYTF. DNA of the CDR3: TGTGCCAGCAGCTTAGATTCCGGGACAGGCCCCTATGGCTACACCTTC.